This T cell receptor beta chain was documented in a study of T cell repertoires in cytomegalovirus infection (dated by TCRdb to between 2019 and 2020). Looking at the study overall: The HLA type of each donor mattered for the analysis, because public TCR beta signatures pointed to carriage of CMV infection along with the matching HLA type. Overall study outcomes, separate from this receptor: The ex vivo response was dominated by HLA-C-restricted CMV-specific TCR beta clonotypes, which also provided the single most frequent clonotype in two of eight donors. Carriers of CMV infection plus the relevant HLA type were discriminated by the cumulative frequency of public TCR beta family members in the study cohort and in an independent approximately 400-donor cohort.

Many counts were recorded for this clonotype. No antigen is known for it. The input lacks base qualities; no much larger clone sits a single base away. For CDR1 and CDR2, the germline V gene lists SGHVS and FQNEAQ. Counted from cysteine to phenylalanine, this CDR3 has 15 amino acids. CDR3 DNA only is kept here, 45 bases in frame from base 1. V is clipped by 4 bases and J by 4 bases, and the sequence between their germline boundaries is 14 bases long. Sequencer: Illumina HiSeq 1500. TCRdb ran its own pipeline on the public reads, namely fastp trimming at Q25 and MiXCR clone calling, and kept in-frame beta chains. A single entry per CDR3 protein holds the most common genes and DNA from its merged rows. This sample gives around 530,000 distinct CDR3 sequences in total; about 30% of them show up just once. The ten largest clones represent roughly 13% of the sample.

The receptor's source is a human donor in good health (CMV status not recorded). Some clones in this sample may be carry-over from other donors' samples. The sample was PBMCs. This receptor chain uses TRBV7-8 and TRBJ2-1; D gene: possibly TRBD2, on 5 matching bases. The CDR3 is CASSSEGANYNEQFF. The DNA reads TGTGCCAGCAGCTCCGAGGGTGCCAATTACAATGAGCAGTTCTTC.